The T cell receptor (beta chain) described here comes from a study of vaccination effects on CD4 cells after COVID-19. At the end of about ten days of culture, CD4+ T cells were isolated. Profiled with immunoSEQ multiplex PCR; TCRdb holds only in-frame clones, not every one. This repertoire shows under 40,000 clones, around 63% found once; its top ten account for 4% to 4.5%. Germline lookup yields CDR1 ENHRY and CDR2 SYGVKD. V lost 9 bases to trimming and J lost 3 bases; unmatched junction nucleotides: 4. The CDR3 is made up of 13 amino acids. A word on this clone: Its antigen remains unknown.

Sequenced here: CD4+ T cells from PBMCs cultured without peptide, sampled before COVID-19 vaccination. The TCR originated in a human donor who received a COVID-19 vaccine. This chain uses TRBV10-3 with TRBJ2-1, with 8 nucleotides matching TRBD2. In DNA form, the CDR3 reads TGTGCCATTCTTAGCGGGAACTACAATGAGCAGTTCTTC. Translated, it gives CAILSGNYNEQFF.